A selection of T cell receptor beta chains follows, all from one sample in a study of cytomegalovirus exposure and HLA in healthy donors. Assay used: immunoSEQ multiplex PCR; TCRdb lists only in-frame clones, some missing. This table holds 70,000 or so clones, approximately 90% found once. Sequences were obtained from PBMCs. The receptors were sampled from a woman in her 30s in good health and CMV-seronegative. Each CDR3 is given with its conserved first and last residue. The D gene is left open where the match is weak. Expanded clones get a size class; other rows say once, few or many, or leave the size out.

d_call: TRBD2; clone_size: .; j_call: TRBJ2-3; v_call: TRBV10-3; cdr3_aa: CAIRHSGTSGRGITDTQYF; cdr3_nt: TGTGCCATCAGACATTCCGGGACTAGCGGGAGGGGGATCACAGATACGCAGTATTTT
d_call: .; clone_size: few; j_call: TRBJ1-5; v_call: TRBV2; cdr3_aa: CASSLTGIQPQHF; cdr3_nt: TGTGCCAGCAGTCTTACAGGAATTCAGCCCCAGCATTTT
d_call: .; clone_size: .; j_call: TRBJ2-6; v_call: TRBV11-3; cdr3_aa: CASSLTGSGANVLTF; cdr3_nt: TGTGCCAGCAGCCTAACAGGGTCCGGGGCCAACGTCCTGACTTTC
d_call: .; clone_size: .; j_call: TRBJ2-1; v_call: TRBV7-3; cdr3_aa: CASSPNGGRGEQFF; cdr3_nt: TGTGCCAGCAGCCCCAATGGGGGGAGGGGGGAGCAGTTCTTC
d_call: TRBD2; clone_size: .; j_call: TRBJ2-1; v_call: TRBV13; cdr3_aa: CASSRGLAPPHEQFF; cdr3_nt: TGTGCCAGCAGCCGGGGACTAGCGCCCCCGCATGAGCAGTTCTTC
d_call: TRBD1; clone_size: .; j_call: TRBJ2-7; v_call: TRBV19; cdr3_aa: CASSVHRGSSYEQYF; cdr3_nt: TGTGCCAGTAGTGTCCACAGGGGTAGCTCCTACGAGCAGTACTTC
d_call: TRBD1; clone_size: once; j_call: TRBJ1-4; v_call: TRBV11-1; cdr3_aa: CASSRRQGKDEKLFF; cdr3_nt: TGTGCCAGCAGCCGTCGACAGGGGAAGGATGAAAAACTGTTTTTT
d_call: .; clone_size: .; j_call: TRBJ2-6; v_call: TRBV5-1; cdr3_aa: CASSLEQGTGANVLTF; cdr3_nt: TGCGCCAGCAGCTTGGAACAGGGAACTGGGGCCAACGTCCTGACTTTC
d_call: TRBD2; clone_size: .; j_call: TRBJ2-1; v_call: TRBV18; cdr3_aa: CASSPPASGTNEQFF; cdr3_nt: TGTGCCAGCTCACCACCGGCTAGCGGGACTAATGAGCAGTTCTTC
d_call: .; clone_size: .; j_call: TRBJ1-3; v_call: TRBV9; cdr3_aa: CASSPLQEAGNTIYF; cdr3_nt: TGTGCCAGCAGCCCCCTCCAGGAGGCTGGAAACACCATATATTTT
d_call: .; clone_size: .; j_call: TRBJ2-1; v_call: TRBV11-2; cdr3_aa: CASSLDQGRYNEQFF; cdr3_nt: TGTGCCAGCAGCTTAGATCAGGGCCGGTACAATGAGCAGTTCTTC
d_call: .; clone_size: .; j_call: TRBJ2-5; v_call: TRBV9; cdr3_aa: CASSVQTGSQETQYF; cdr3_nt: TGTGCCAGCAGCGTGCAGACAGGCTCCCAAGAGACCCAGTACTTC
d_call: .; clone_size: .; j_call: TRBJ1-4; v_call: TRBV30; cdr3_aa: CAWRGHSNEKLFF; cdr3_nt: TGTGCCTGGAGGGGACACAGTAATGAAAAACTGTTTTTT
d_call: .; clone_size: .; j_call: TRBJ1-6; v_call: TRBV30; cdr3_aa: CAWRRLASSYNSPLHF; cdr3_nt: TGTGCCTGGAGACGATTAGCTAGCTCCTATAATTCACCCCTCCACTTT
d_call: .; clone_size: .; j_call: TRBJ2-3; v_call: TRBV6-1; cdr3_aa: CASSEFHRSTDTQYF; cdr3_nt: TGTGCCAGCAGTGAATTTCACAGAAGCACAGATACGCAGTATTTT
d_call: .; clone_size: once; j_call: TRBJ2-7; v_call: TRBV9; cdr3_aa: CASSVDSRGYEQYF; cdr3_nt: TGTGCCAGCAGCGTAGATAGCAGGGGCTACGAGCAGTACTTC
d_call: .; clone_size: .; j_call: TRBJ2-5; v_call: TRBV7-2; cdr3_aa: CASSLGFQETQYF; cdr3_nt: TGTGCCAGCAGCCTCGGGTTCCAAGAGACCCAGTACTTC
d_call: TRBD2; clone_size: .; j_call: TRBJ2-2; v_call: TRBV9; cdr3_aa: CASSVGVSGRVTGELFF; cdr3_nt: TGTGCCAGCAGCGTAGGGGTTAGCGGGAGAGTCACCGGGGAGCTGTTTTTT